This record looks at one TCR beta chain sequence and its context. The data originate from a study of blood T cell repertoires in COVID-19. Study summary: COVID-19 samples from acute and convalescent phases originated in the United States, Italy and Spain. The analysed material was cDNA or gDNA that came from T cells, B-cell-depleted T cells, or PBMCs.

Recovered Cohort 3 donors showed two negative PCRs, clearance, or symptom resolution. Assay: immunoSEQ multiplex PCR; the TCRdb copy retains only in-frame clones and omits some. The repertoire has 250,000 to 350,000 clones, 90% of them found once; the top ten carry 0.95% to 1.2%. Sequencing input: PBMCs or T cells enriched from blood (not recorded which). The receptor was derived from a woman in her twenties or thirties who had recovered from COVID-19.

In DNA, the CDR3 is TGTGCCAGCAGCGCTGGACAGGGGTTATTTAAGTACGAGCAGTACTTC. Translating gives CASSAGQGLFKYEQYF. The chain joins TRBV7-2 to TRBJ2-7; 9 bases match TRBD1. Looked up from germline, CDR1 is SGHTA and CDR2 is FQGNSA. The V segment lost 5 bases and the J segment 4 bases; nucleotides outside the gene matches: 12. The CDR3 extends over 16 amino acids.